A selection of T cell receptor beta chains follows, all from one sample in a study of graft-versus-host responses after intestinal transplantation. The assay was immunoSEQ multiplex PCR, and TCRdb's table has in-frame clones only and misses some. The table records 15,000 to 20,000 clones, roughly 33% of them present only once. Sequenced here: alloreactive CD4+ T cells from a mixed lymphocyte reaction culture, sampled before transplantation. The origin of the receptors is a human patient who was an organ donor for intestinal transplantation. The CDR3 runs from the conserved cysteine through the conserved F or W. A D gene is named only where the DNA matches it firmly. Clone size is not always given. Where it is, it says once, few, many or a class for expanded clones.

J | D | length | size | V | CDR3 | DNA
TRBJ2-1 | TRBD2 | 14 | NA | TRBV14 | CASSLLAGGWEQFF | TGTGCCAGCAGCCTGTTAGCGGGAGGGTGGGAGCAGTTCTTC
TRBJ2-7 | NA | 13 | few | TRBV18 | CASSTEARAGQYF | TGTGCCAGCTCCACGGAGGCCCGGGCAGGGCAGTACTTC
TRBJ2-5 | TRBD2 | 15 | few | TRBV11-2 | CASSPLGGRQETQYF | TGTGCCAGCAGCCCGCTCGGCGGGAGACAAGAGACCCAGTACTTC
TRBJ2-7 | NA | 14 | NA | TRBV6-5 | CASSRTASSYEQYF | TGTGCCAGCAGCCGGACGGCCAGCTCCTACGAGCAGTACTTC
TRBJ1-1 | NA | 14 | NA | TRBV28 | CASRPRGRDTEAFF | TGTGCCAGCAGGCCGAGGGGAAGGGACACTGAAGCTTTCTTT
TRBJ2-7 | NA | 13 | few | TRBV5-1 | CASSPVGGAEQYF | TGCGCCAGCAGCCCGGTGGGGGGCGCAGAGCAGTACTTC
TRBJ1-2 | NA | 13 | once | TRBV18 | CASSPRYKDGYTF | TGTGCCAGCTCACCAAGGTATAAGGATGGCTACACCTTC
TRBJ1-4 | NA | 16 | NA | TRBV5-1 | CASTLIGRATNEKLFF | TGCGCCAGCACCCTAATTGGTCGCGCAACTAATGAAAAACTGTTTTTT
TRBJ2-3 | TRBD2 | 15 | NA | TRBV28 | CASRVGGGNTDTQYF | TGTGCCAGCAGGGTCGGGGGGGGAAACACAGATACGCAGTATTTT
TRBJ2-7 | TRBD2 | 15 | medium-sized | TRBV6-5 | CASSRDTSGAYEQYF | TGTGCCAGCAGCCGCGATACTAGCGGAGCCTACGAGCAGTACTTC